This T cell receptor beta chain was recorded in a study of blood T cell repertoires in COVID-19. Study background: From the United States, Italy and Spain came samples of acute and convalescent COVID-19.

CDR3 length equals 19 residues. The germline V gene encodes CDR1 SGDLS and CDR2 YYNGEE. Trimming removed 1 base from V and 2 bases from J; junction bases left unmatched: 10. A single count supports this clone. Here immunoSEQ multiplex PCR was the method, and the copy in TCRdb shows in-frame clones only, minus some. The sample includes under 250,000 clones, about four fifths of them seen just once. People in the exposed group encountered a COVID-19 case within 2 weeks before entering the study. The TCR was taken from a woman aged 35 to 49 who had been exposed to COVID-19. The chain recombines TRBV9 with TRBJ2-3; 13 bases are shared with TRBD2. The sample consisted of PBMCs or T cells enriched from blood (not recorded which). CDR3 loop: CASSVRDPGLAGATDTQYF. The CDR3 nucleotides are TGTGCCAGCAGCGTAAGGGATCCCGGACTAGCGGGGGCCACAGATACGCAGTATTTT.